The 14 T cell receptor beta chains listed next were all sequenced from one sample in a study of blood T cell repertoires in COVID-19. Only in-frame clones appear in the TCRdb table, and some are missing; sequencing was by immunoSEQ multiplex PCR. This table holds fewer than 200,000 clones, around 90% found once. Source material: peripheral blood. The receptors were sampled from an older woman who had recovered from COVID-19.

This chain links TRBV4-1 with TRBJ2-2, with 9 bases that match TRBD2. With V trimmed by 5 bases and J by 6 bases, 10 bases remained unmatched. Germline lookup yields CDR1 MGHRA and CDR2 YSYEKL. This CDR3 is built from 16 residues. The DNA of the CDR3 is TGCGCCAGCAGCACACCAGCTAGCGGGGAGGCCGGGGAGCTGTTTTTT. It is translated as CASSTPASGEAGELFF.

The chain couples TRBV11-1 to TRBJ2-7; TRBD1 matches at 8 bases. The CDR3 loop spans 14 amino acids. Germline lookup yields CDR1 SGHAT and CDR2 FQDESV (reference sequence). V was clipped by 6 bases and J by 3 bases; unmatched bases: 7. The CDR3 region is CASRETGAYYEQYF. The CDR3 DNA follows: TGTGCCAGCAGGGAGACAGGGGCCTACTACGAGCAGTACTTC.

This chain links TRBV2 with TRBJ1-2; the match to TRBD1 covers 7 bases. The germline V gene has CDR1 SNHLY and CDR2 FYNNEI. This CDR3 region has 14 residues. V lost 5 bases to trimming and J lost 3 bases; unmatched junction nucleotides: 6. CDR3 coding DNA: TGTGCCAGCAGTCCTACAGGGGCGTACTATGGCTACACCTTC. Amino acids: CASSPTGAYYGYTF.

Comment on this clone: Other DNA sequences in the sample encode the same CDR3. The chain employs TRBV29-1 and TRBJ1-1; unclear D gene. Per germline, CDR1 SQVTM and CDR2 ANQGSEA. The CDR3 length is 13 residues. Trimming took off 1 base at V and 0 bases at J, with 6 bases between the two ends. CDR3 bases: TGCAGCGTTGAAGGCCAGATGAACACTGAAGCTTTCTTT. Amino acids: CSVEGQMNTEAFF.

The J gene is TRBJ2-1, the V gene TRBV4-3, with TRBD1 matching over 11 bases. This CDR3 is built from 15 residues. Per germline, CDR1 LGHNA and CDR2 YSLEER. The junction had 4 bases not matched to a gene; V was cut back by 0 bases and J by 9 bases. CDR3 region: CASSQERGQGVEQFF. In DNA form, the CDR3 reads TGCGCCAGCAGCCAAGAAAGGGGACAGGGGGTTGAGCAGTTCTTC.

This chain uses TRBV11-2 with TRBJ1-1; D unclear. Germline V gene data show CDR1 as SGHAT and CDR2 as FQNNGV. This CDR3 contains 16 residues. V shed 1 base and J shed 2 bases, with 14 bases lying between them. This CDR3 reads CASSLAVGLVNTEAFF. DNA for the CDR3: TGTGCCAGCAGCTTAGCGGTGGGCTTAGTAAACACTGAAGCTTTCTTT.

This clone has a handful of counts. This chain links TRBV6-5 with TRBJ2-1; TRBD2 agrees at 9 bases. Losses at the gene ends were 6 bases for V and 10 bases for J; bases not matched to a gene: 10. This CDR3 comprises 14 residues. CDR1 is MNHEY, CDR2 SVGAGI, per germline. The CDR3 protein is CASRRTRAGGEQFF. CDR3 nucleotide sequence: TGTGCCAGCAGGAGAACTAGAGCGGGGGGCGAGCAGTTCTTC.

The chain recombines TRBV19 with TRBJ2-1, with unresolved D. The CDR3 has 12 residues. Germline V gives CDR1 LNHDA, CDR2 SQIVND (reference sequence). V was shortened by 4 bases and J by 3 bases, with 4 bases between the two germline ends. The CDR3 loop is CASSTYYNEQFF. The CDR3, as DNA: TGTGCCAGTAGTACCTACTACAATGAGCAGTTCTTC.

The CDR3 loop is CASSLGDRASDTQYF. DNA for the CDR3: TGCGCCAGCAGCTTGGGGGACAGGGCGTCAGATACGCAGTATTTT. This chain links TRBV5-1 with TRBJ2-3; 9 positions match TRBD1. Germline V gene sequence: CDR1 SGHRS, CDR2 YFSETQ. The CDR3 has 15 residues. V dropped 0 bases and J dropped 4; count of bases not matched to a gene: 3.

J is TRBJ1-5 and V is TRBV6-1, with D possibly being TRBD1 (6 bases). CDR1 is MNHNS, CDR2 SASEGT, per germline. This CDR3 has 14 amino acids. The V gene lost 3 bases and the J gene lost 5 bases, with 11 bases spanning the gap. For the CDR3, the DNA is TGTGCCAGCAGTGATGATACAGGGTATCAGCCCCAGCATTTT. Amino acid sequence: CASSDDTGYQPQHF.

The V gene is TRBV18, the J gene TRBJ2-7, with TRBD1 matching 10 bases. V was pared by 3 bases and J by 1 base, with 6 bases of the junction left unmatched. CDR1 is KGHSH and CDR2 is LQKENI in the germline V gene. There are 16 residues in the CDR3. The CDR3 sequence: CASSPKAGQGSYEQYF. DNA for the CDR3: TGTGCCAGCTCACCGAAAGCGGGACAGGGGTCCTACGAGCAGTACTTC.

The chain joins TRBV29-1 to TRBJ2-2, with D tentatively TRBD2 (6 bases). Germline loops: CDR1 SQVTM, CDR2 ANQGSEA. The V gene lost 3 bases and the J gene lost 6 bases, with 14 bases spanning the gap. The CDR3 sequence is 14 residues long. The CDR3 sequence is CSVDGTPGAGELFF. The CDR3 region has the DNA TGCAGCGTTGATGGGACTCCGGGGGCCGGGGAGCTGTTTTTT.

In DNA form, the CDR3 reads TGTGCCGGTGGGACAAGCATGACCATGCAGTACTTC. Its translation is CAGGTSMTMQYF. The rearrangement joins TRBV25-1 to TRBJ2-7, with D tentatively TRBD1 (6 bases). Trimming left V 11 bases short and J 9 bases short, with 20 bases between. The CDR3 runs 12 residues. CDR1 and CDR2 from the germline V gene are MGHDK and SYGVNS.

The chain recombines TRBV4-1 with TRBJ2-7; 9 bases line up with TRBD1. The CDR3 extends over 17 amino acids. Germline-derived CDR1 and CDR2 are MGHRA and YSYEKL. V trimming: 0 bases; J trimming: 4 bases; junction bases outside the gene matches: 10. The CDR3, as DNA: TGCGCCAGCAGCCAAGATACGTGGCCGACAGGGGGGTACGAGCAGTACTTC. Its translation: CASSQDTWPTGGYEQYF.